These 27 T cell receptor beta chains share one sample of origin, sequenced in a study of beta chain features in type 1 diabetes. The study reverse transcribed the entire isolated RNA, so it sequenced expressed TCRB transcripts. The assay was immunoSEQ multiplex PCR, and TCRdb's table has in-frame clones only and misses some. The sample carries about 360,000 clones, over 9.5% recorded once. The sequenced sample consisted of naive CD4+ T cells from blood. The receptors were gathered from a man younger than 35 in good health.

The rearrangement joins TRBV7-9 to TRBJ2-1; a weak D match, TRBD1 (6 bases). This CDR3 is built from 16 residues. CDR1 is SEHNR, CDR2 FQNEAQ, per germline (reference sequence). V was cut by 0 bases and J by 5 bases, with 14 bases left in between. CDR3 DNA: TGTGCCAGCAGCTTAGCGGAAGGGACAAGGCACAATGAGCAGTTCTTC. It is translated as CASSLAEGTRHNEQFF.

Notes on this clone: The junction does not match germline at one end; this may be a read error. The chain is built from TRBV7-7 and TRBJ2-1; the match to TRBD2 covers 7 bases. CDR1 and CDR2 from the germline V gene are SSHAT and FNYEAQ (reference sequence). This CDR3 is built from 14 residues. The DNA for the CDR3 is TGTGCTAGCAGCCTAGACCGGCCTAGCGGTGAGCAGTTCTTC. Encoded protein: CASSLDRPSGEQFF.

This clone was detected a few times. The CDR3 DNA follows: TGTGCCAGCAGGCCTAGCGAAATATACAATGAGCAGTTCTTC. Amino acids: CASRPSEIYNEQFF. The chain joins TRBV9 to TRBJ2-1; tentative D call: TRBD2 (6 bases). Germline assignment: CDR1 SGDLS and CDR2 YYNGEE. The CDR3 loop spans 14 amino acids. Trimming stripped 5 bases from V and 4 bases from J, with 13 bases between.

The rearrangement uses TRBV7-2 and TRBJ1-1; 9 nucleotides line up with TRBD1. The germline V gene encodes CDR1 SGHTA and CDR2 FQGNSA. The V and J ends lost 4 bases and 3 bases, in that order; junction bases with no gene match: 3. CDR3 length equals 14 residues. The CDR3 sequence: CASSSRQGDTEAFF. In nucleotides, the CDR3 is TGTGCCAGCAGCTCCCGACAGGGGGACACTGAAGCTTTCTTT.

This clone was seen only a few times. The genes are TRBV5-1 and TRBJ2-5; TRBD1 agrees at 8 bases. V was clipped by 2 bases and J by 4 bases; unmatched bases: 10. CDR3 size: 16 residues. Germline V gene lookup returns CDR1 SGHRS and CDR2 YFSETQ. The CDR3 DNA follows: TGCGCCAGCAGCTTCTGGACAGGGCGGTCGGGAGAGACCCAGTACTTC. Amino acid sequence: CASSFWTGRSGETQYF.

This chain uses TRBV2 with TRBJ1-2; TRBD1 might be the D (6 bases). Germline CDR1 is SNHLY and CDR2 is FYNNEI. Trimming took 6 bases from V and 7 from J, leaving 18 bases between them. The CDR3 has 14 residues. The CDR3 spells CASSPRQDPPGYTF. CDR3 nucleotides: TGTGCCAGCAGCCCTAGACAGGACCCTCCTGGCTACACCTTC.

In regard to this clone: Different DNA sequences within this sample yield the same CDR3. The chain employs TRBV5-1 and TRBJ2-7; the match to TRBD1 covers 7 bases. The V gene's germline CDR1 is SGHRS and CDR2 YFSETQ. J gave up 3 bases and V 4 bases, and 1 base lay outside the gene matches. The CDR3 loop spans 12 amino acids. The CDR3 DNA is TGCGCCAGCAGCCGGGACAGCTACGAGCAGTACTTC. This gives the protein CASSRDSYEQYF.

This chain links TRBV15 with TRBJ1-5; TRBD1 aligns across 12 bases. Trimming took 1 base from V and 5 from J; bases not matched to a gene: 6. The CDR3 covers 17 residues. The germline gives CDR1 LNHNV, CDR2 YYDKDF (reference sequence). The CDR3 spells CATSRVRGTGGDQPQHF. As DNA, the CDR3 is TGTGCCACCAGCAGAGTCCGAGGGACAGGGGGCGATCAGCCCCAGCATTTT.

A remark on this clone: This may arise from a read error, as a much more abundant clone is one base away. V gene TRBV5-4 combines with J gene TRBJ1-1; D possibly corresponds to TRBD1 (6 bases). The CDR3 covers 13 residues. The V end was cut by 4 bases, the J end by 1 base, with 8 bases between. CDR1 and CDR2 (germline): SGHNT, YYREEE (reference sequence). CDR3 region: CASSRDKNTEAFF. The CDR3 region has the DNA TGTGCCAGCAGCCGGGACAAGAACACTGAAGCTTTCTTT.

This clone turned up a few times. The V call is TRBV28, the J call TRBJ2-1, with D hard to call. This CDR3 comprises 14 residues. Trimming left V 6 bases short and J 3 bases short, with 12 bases between. In germline, CDR1 is MDHEN, CDR2 SYDVKM. For the CDR3, the DNA is TGTGCCAGCAGCCTTACCCGGTTCTACAATGAGCAGTTCTTC. It translates to CASSLTRFYNEQFF.

This clone occurred a few times. V gene TRBV2 combines with J gene TRBJ1-6, with TRBD1 matching over 8 bases. The germline V gene encodes CDR1 SNHLY and CDR2 FYNNEI. The J segment lost 10 bases and the V segment lost 0 bases, leaving 8 bases of the junction unmatched. The CDR3 has 16 residues. The CDR3 bases are TGTGCCAGCAGTGAAGCTACTCCCAGGGGGCGATCACCCCTCCACTTT. Encoded protein: CASSEATPRGRSPLHF.

The V gene is TRBV6-5, the J gene TRBJ2-7; 12 bases are a match to TRBD1. The CDR3 runs 14 residues. CDR1 is MNHEY and CDR2 is SVGAGI in the germline V gene. V dropped 5 bases and J dropped 4; count of bases not matched to a gene: 3. The DNA for the CDR3 is TGTGCCAGCAGTCGGGACAGGGGGCTATACGAGCAGTACTTC. This gives the protein CASSRDRGLYEQYF.

The rearrangement links TRBV7-8 to TRBJ1-5; D is uncertain. V was shortened by 5 bases and J by 0 bases, with 5 bases between the two germline ends. The CDR3 consists of 13 residues. CDR1 is SGHVS, CDR2 FQNEAQ, per germline. The CDR3 bases are TGTGCCAGCAGCCAGGATAGCAATCAGCCCCAGCATTTT. Translating it yields CASSQDSNQPQHF.

This clone was counted between two and nine times. J is TRBJ1-1 and V is TRBV6-4; D is unclear. Germline CDR1 reads MRHNA; CDR2 reads SNTAGT. V shed 5 bases and J shed 5 bases, with 9 bases lying between them. This CDR3 is 12 amino acids long. Here the CDR3 reads CASSFGRTEAFF. DNA for the CDR3: TGTGCCAGCAGTTTCGGGAGGACTGAAGCTTTCTTT.

This clone has just a few counts. The chain recombines TRBV20-1 with TRBJ2-5; 8 bases match TRBD2. V trimming: 6 bases; J trimming: 3 bases; junction bases outside the gene matches: 0. CDR3 length: 11 residues. The germline V gene encodes CDR1 DFQATT and CDR2 SNEGSKA (reference sequence). CDR3 protein: CSAAGEETQYF. Written as DNA, the CDR3 is TGCAGTGCAGCGGGGGAAGAGACCCAGTACTTC.

This clone was detected a few times. The CDR3 nucleotides read TGCAGCGTCAAGCGGGTGCCTGACTCCTACAATGAGCAGTTCTTC. This encodes CSVKRVPDSYNEQFF. This chain uses TRBV29-1 with TRBJ2-1, with D perhaps TRBD2 (6 bases). The CDR3 length is 15 residues. CDR1 is SQVTM and CDR2 is ANQGSEA in the germline V gene. Trimming removed 6 bases at V and 0 bases at J, with 15 bases between.

The chain combines TRBV7-2 with TRBJ1-2; D possibly corresponds to TRBD1 (6 bases). This CDR3 is built from 15 residues. Germline values: CDR1 SGHTA, CDR2 FQGNSA. V gave up 1 base and J gave up 4 bases, with 13 bases separating them. The CDR3 bases are TGTGCCAGCAGCTTAGGGACAGCTTTCGGCTATGGCTACACCTTC. The encoded protein is CASSLGTAFGYGYTF.

This clone was seen only a few times. The chain joins TRBV28 to TRBJ1-5, with a possible D match to TRBD1 (6 bases). The V and J ends lost 6 bases and 1 base respectively, with 13 bases between them. Germline V gene lookup returns CDR1 MDHEN and CDR2 SYDVKM. The CDR3 loop spans 15 amino acids. Here the CDR3 DNA reads TGTGCCAGCAGCGAACAGGGAGGGAGCAATCAGCCCCAGCATTTT. Protein: CASSEQGGSNQPQHF.

This sequence joins TRBV29-1 and TRBJ2-7; 7 bases map to TRBD2. The CDR3 loop spans 12 amino acids. V gave up 5 bases and J gave up 6 bases; unmatched junction bases: 7. Germline loops: CDR1 SQVTM, CDR2 ANQGSEA. CDR3 in amino acids: CSVRTPGGEQYF. The CDR3 DNA reads as TGCAGCGTTCGTACCCCGGGAGGCGAGCAGTACTTC.

This clone was seen more than once but under ten times. The same CDR3 can be traced to other DNA sequences in this sample. The chain couples TRBV2 to TRBJ1-5; no definite D call. Germline CDR1 SNHLY, CDR2 FYNNEI. Trimming left V 3 bases short and J 2 bases short, with 5 bases between. This CDR3 region has 13 residues. The CDR3 DNA reads as TGTGCCAGCAGTGAGGGCGGCAATCAGCCCCAGCATTTT. Amino acids: CASSEGGNQPQHF.

This clone was observed a handful of times. The chain is built from TRBV7-2 and TRBJ2-3; D perhaps matches TRBD2 (5 bases). The germline V gene encodes CDR1 SGHTA and CDR2 FQGNSA. There are 12 residues in the CDR3. With 2 bases removed from V and 9 bases from J, the gap between germline ends came to 9 bases. In DNA form, the CDR3 reads TGTGCCAGCAGCTTAATCTGGGAGACGCAGTATTTT. It is translated as CASSLIWETQYF.

There are a few counts of this clone. The chain combines TRBV28 with TRBJ2-7; 7 nucleotides align to TRBD1. The germline V gene has CDR1 MDHEN and CDR2 SYDVKM. V trimming: 5 bases; J trimming: 5 bases; junction bases outside the gene matches: 12. The CDR3 is made up of 15 amino acids. The CDR3 loop reads CASSPSTGIRHEQYF. In DNA form, the CDR3 reads TGTGCCAGCAGTCCCTCGACAGGGATTAGGCACGAGCAGTACTTC.

This clone came up a few times. The chain couples TRBV9 to TRBJ2-1; 9 bases are a match to TRBD1. CDR3 length: 15 residues. J lost 7 bases, V lost 0 bases, and 5 bases had no gene match. Germline V CDR1 and CDR2: SGDLS, YYNGEE. The CDR3 nucleotides read TGTGCCAGCAGCGTAGATACAGGGGGCTGGAATGAGCAGTTCTTC. The encoded protein is CASSVDTGGWNEQFF.

This clone was detected a few times. The CDR3: CASNFGASGIGSSYNEQFF. The CDR3 nucleotides read TGTGCCAGCAACTTTGGGGCTAGCGGGATAGGGAGCTCCTACAATGAGCAGTTCTTC. The chain uses TRBV27 and TRBJ2-1, with 9 bases matching TRBD2. This CDR3 spans 19 amino acids. CDR1 MNHEY and CDR2 SMNVEV come from the germline V gene (reference sequence). Trimming cost V 7 bases and J 0 bases; bases outside gene matches: 16.

The rearrangement links TRBV19 to TRBJ1-2; 7 bases agree with TRBD1. The CDR3 has 16 residues. CDR1 and CDR2 from the germline V gene are LNHDA and SQIVND (reference sequence). The trim removed 4 bases at V and 2 bases at J, leaving 10 bases unmatched. CDR3 coding DNA: TGTGCCAGTAGTACCTCCGGGACAGCGTCAAACTATGGCTACACCTTC. This gives the protein CASSTSGTASNYGYTF.

J is TRBJ2-6 and V is TRBV5-1; no firm D call. Germline lookup yields CDR1 SGHRS and CDR2 YFSETQ. CDR3 length equals 17 residues. V lost 0 bases to trimming and J lost 0 bases, with 10 bases between them. CDR3 DNA sequence: TGCGCCAGCAGCTTGGTTGCAGATTCCTCTGGGGCCAACGTCCTGACTTTC. Its translation: CASSLVADSSGANVLTF.

The gene calls are TRBV30 and TRBJ1-6, with TRBD1 matching 8 bases. The ends lost 0 bases at V and 10 bases at J; junction bases unmatched: 8. Germline V gene lookup returns CDR1 GTSNPN and CDR2 SVGIG (reference sequence). The CDR3 is made up of 15 amino acids. As DNA, the CDR3 is TGTGCCTGGAGTGTAATCAGGGGGCGGGTCTCACCCCTCCACTTT. This codes for CAWSVIRGRVSPLHF.